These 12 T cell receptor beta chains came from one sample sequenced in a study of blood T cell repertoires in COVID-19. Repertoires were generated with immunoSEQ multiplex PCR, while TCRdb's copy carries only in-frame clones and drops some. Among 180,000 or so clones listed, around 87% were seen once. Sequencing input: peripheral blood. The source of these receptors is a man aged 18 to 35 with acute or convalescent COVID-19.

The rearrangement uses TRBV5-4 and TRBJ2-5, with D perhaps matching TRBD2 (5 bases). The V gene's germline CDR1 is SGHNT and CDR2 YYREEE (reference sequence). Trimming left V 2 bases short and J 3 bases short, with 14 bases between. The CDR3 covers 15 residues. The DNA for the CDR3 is TGTGCCAGCAGCTTTGAGGGCAGCCGAAAAGAGACCCAGTACTTC. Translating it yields CASSFEGSRKETQYF.

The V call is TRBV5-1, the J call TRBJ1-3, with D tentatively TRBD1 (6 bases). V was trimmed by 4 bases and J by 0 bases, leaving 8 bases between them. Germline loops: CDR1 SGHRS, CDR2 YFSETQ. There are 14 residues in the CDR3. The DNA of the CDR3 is TGCGCCAGCAGCCCGACAGGCTCTGGAAACACCATATATTTT. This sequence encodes CASSPTGSGNTIYF.

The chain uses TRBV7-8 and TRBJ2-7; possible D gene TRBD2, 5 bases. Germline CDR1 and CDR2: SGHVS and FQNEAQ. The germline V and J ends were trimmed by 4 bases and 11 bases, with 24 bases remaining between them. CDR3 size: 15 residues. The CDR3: CASSSTMAYTGRKYF. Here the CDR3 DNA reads TGTGCCAGCAGCTCGACTATGGCGTACACCGGTAGGAAGTACTTC.

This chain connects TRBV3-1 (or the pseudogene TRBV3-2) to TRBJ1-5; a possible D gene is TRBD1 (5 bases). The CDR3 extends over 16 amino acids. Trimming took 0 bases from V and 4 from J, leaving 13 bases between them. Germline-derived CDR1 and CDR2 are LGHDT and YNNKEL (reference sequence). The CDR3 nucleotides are TGTGCCAGCAGCCAAGATGGGGGGGTGGGGAATCAGCCCCAGCATTTT. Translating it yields CASSQDGGVGNQPQHF.

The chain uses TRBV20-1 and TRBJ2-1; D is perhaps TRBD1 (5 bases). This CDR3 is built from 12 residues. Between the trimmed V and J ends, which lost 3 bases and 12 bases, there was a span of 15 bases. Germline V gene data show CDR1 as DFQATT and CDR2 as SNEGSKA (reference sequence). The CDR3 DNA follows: TGCAGTGCTAGTAACAGGCCGAAGGTGCAGTTCTTC. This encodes CSASNRPKVQFF.

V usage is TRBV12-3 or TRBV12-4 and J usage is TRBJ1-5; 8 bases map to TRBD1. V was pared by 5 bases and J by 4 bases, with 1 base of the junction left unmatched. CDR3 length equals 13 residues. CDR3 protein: CASSRTGNQPQHF. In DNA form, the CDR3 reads TGTGCCAGCAGTAGGACAGGGAATCAGCCCCAGCATTTT.

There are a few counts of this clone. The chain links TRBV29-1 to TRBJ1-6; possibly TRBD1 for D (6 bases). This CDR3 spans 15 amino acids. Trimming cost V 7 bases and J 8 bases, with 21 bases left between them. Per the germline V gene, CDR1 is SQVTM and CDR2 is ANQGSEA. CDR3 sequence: CSAVEGDEIDSPLHF. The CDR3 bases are TGCAGCGCAGTTGAGGGGGATGAGATAGATTCACCCCTCCACTTT. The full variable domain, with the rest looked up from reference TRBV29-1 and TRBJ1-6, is SAVISQKPSRDICQRGTSLTIQCQVDSQVTMMFWYRQQPGQSLTLIATANQGSEATYESGFVIDKFPISRPNLTFSTLTVSNMSPEDSSIYLCSAVEGDEIDSPLHFGNGTRLTVT.

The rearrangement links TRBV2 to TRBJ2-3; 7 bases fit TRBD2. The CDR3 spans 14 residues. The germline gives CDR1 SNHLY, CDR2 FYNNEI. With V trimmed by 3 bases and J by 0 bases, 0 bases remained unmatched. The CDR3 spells CASSERESTDTQYF. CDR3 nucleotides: TGTGCCAGCAGTGAGCGGGAGAGCACAGATACGCAGTATTTT.

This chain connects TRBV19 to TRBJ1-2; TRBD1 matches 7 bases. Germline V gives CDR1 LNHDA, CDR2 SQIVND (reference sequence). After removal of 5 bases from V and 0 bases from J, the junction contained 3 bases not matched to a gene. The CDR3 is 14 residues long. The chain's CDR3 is CASSAGGANYGYTF. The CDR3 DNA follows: TGTGCCAGTAGTGCAGGGGGAGCTAACTATGGCTACACCTTC.

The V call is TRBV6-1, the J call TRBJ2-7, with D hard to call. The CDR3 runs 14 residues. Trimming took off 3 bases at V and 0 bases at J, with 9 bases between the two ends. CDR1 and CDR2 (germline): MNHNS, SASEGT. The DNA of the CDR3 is TGTGCCAGCAGTGACCCAGCTAGCTCCTACGAGCAGTACGTC. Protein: CASSDPASSYEQYV.

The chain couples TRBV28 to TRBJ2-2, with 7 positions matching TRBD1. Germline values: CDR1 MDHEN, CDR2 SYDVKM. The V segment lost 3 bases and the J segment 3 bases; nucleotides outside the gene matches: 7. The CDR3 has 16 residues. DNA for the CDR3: TGTGCCAGCAGTTTGGGCAGGGGGTTTTACACCGGGGAGCTGTTTTTT. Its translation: CASSLGRGFYTGELFF.

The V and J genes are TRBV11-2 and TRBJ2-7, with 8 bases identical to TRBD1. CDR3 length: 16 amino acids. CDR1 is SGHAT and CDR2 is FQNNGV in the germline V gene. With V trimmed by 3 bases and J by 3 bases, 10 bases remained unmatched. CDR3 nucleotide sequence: TGTGCCAGCAGCTTCGTACCGACAGGGGTAATCTACGAGCAGTACTTC. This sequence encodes CASSFVPTGVIYEQYF.